This T cell receptor (beta chain) originates from a study of T-cell reconstitution after alpha-beta-depleted transplantation in children. This clonotype was observed a few times. The antigen is not known. Trimming stripped 1 base from V and 2 bases from J, with 13 bases between. CDR1 and CDR2 from the germline V gene are SEHNR and FQNEAQ (reference sequence). The CDR3 covers 16 residues. This sample's TCRbeta library carried unique molecular identifier barcodes. TCRdb ran MiXCR on the PCR reads and lists one entry per CDR3 protein. This table holds about 540,000 distinct CDR3 sequences, roughly a quarter found once. Overall study results and limits: At the one-year point after transplant, T-cell counts and TCRbeta diversity were found to come mostly from T cells that had been newly produced. There were some patients whose high TCRbeta diversity at day 60 came from surviving recipient T cells and thymic progenitors. Reportedly, alpha-beta T cells present about two months post-transplant originated from several hundred expanded clones of graft origin.

The chain is built from TRBV7-9 and TRBJ2-3, with D tentatively TRBD1 (6 bases). The input for sequencing was PBMCs, taken before TCRalphabeta/CD19-depleted stem cell transplant. This clonotype was sampled from a boy under three years old with Wiskott-Aldrich syndrome, due to receive a stem cell transplant. As DNA, the CDR3 is TGTGCCAGCAGCTTAGGCTTTCAGGGGTACACAGATACGCAGTATTTT. Translating it yields CASSLGFQGYTDTQYF.